The 30 T cell receptor beta chains in this list originate from one sample, sequenced in a study of siplizumab effects on memory and regulatory T cells. Using immunoSEQ multiplex PCR, the repertoire was profiled, and TCRdb retains in-frame clones only, with some absent. Here the sample spans over 85,000 clones, around 97% being singletons. The material sequenced was naive CD4+ T cells sorted from blood. Receptors originate from a human donor in good health.

CDR3 DNA: TGCGCCAGCAGCCTAGGACTAGCGGGGGGGAAGCAGTATTTT. Translation gives CASSLGLAGGKQYF. The chain uses TRBV5-1 and TRBJ2-3; TRBD2 agrees at 15 bases. The CDR3 contains 14 residues. The germline gives CDR1 SGHRS, CDR2 YFSETQ. The V gene end was trimmed by 4 bases and the J gene end by 11 bases; junction bases not matched to a gene: 5.

The chain carries TRBV5-1 and TRBJ1-1; TRBD1 might be the D (5 bases). CDR1 SGHRS and CDR2 YFSETQ come from the germline V gene. The ends were cut back, 3 bases at V and 4 bases at J, with 19 bases in the middle. The CDR3 spans 16 residues. CDR3 residues: CASSSRGYWGPTEAFF. CDR3 bases: TGCGCCAGCAGCTCGCGGGGGTACTGGGGTCCCACTGAAGCTTTCTTT.

This chain links TRBV5-4 with TRBJ1-1; TRBD1 is a possible D gene (5 bases). The CDR3 runs to 14 residues. V gave up 5 bases and J gave up 3 bases, with 14 bases separating them. CDR1 is SGHNT, CDR2 YYREEE, per germline (reference sequence). The chain's CDR3 is CASSLGVGDTEAFF. The CDR3 coding sequence is TGTGCCAGCAGTCTGGGAGTGGGGGACACTGAAGCTTTCTTT.

This chain links TRBV7-2 with TRBJ1-3; 8 bases are shared with TRBD1. J was trimmed by 6 bases and V by 4 bases; bases with no gene match: 2. The CDR3 consists of 13 residues. Germline-derived CDR1 and CDR2 are SGHTA and FQGNSA. CDR3 nucleotides: TGTGCCAGCAGCTCGGGACAGGCAAACACCATATATTTT. Its protein product is CASSSGQANTIYF.

The chain combines TRBV20-1 with TRBJ1-1; D is unclear. This CDR3 is 11 amino acids long. Trimming shortened V by 1 base and J by 0 bases, and 0 bases separated the two germline ends. Germline V gene sequence: CDR1 DFQATT, CDR2 SNEGSKA (reference sequence). The CDR3 loop is CSARVNTEAFF. Here the CDR3 DNA reads TGCAGTGCTAGAGTGAACACTGAAGCTTTCTTT.

The chain carries TRBV10-1 and TRBJ1-2, with 8 bases that match TRBD1. The ends lost 5 bases at V and 3 bases at J; junction bases unmatched: 14. CDR1 WNHNN and CDR2 SYGVQD come from the germline V gene (reference sequence). CDR3 size: 17 residues. The CDR3 DNA is TGCGCCAGCAGTCCTAAAGGTTCAGGGGGCTATGACTATGGCTACACCTTC. As protein: CASSPKGSGGYDYGYTF.

This chain connects TRBV19 to TRBJ2-3; TRBD2 matches 11 bases. The V gene's germline CDR1 is LNHDA and CDR2 SQIVND (reference sequence). This CDR3 is built from 18 residues. J was trimmed by 2 bases and V by 2 bases; bases with no gene match: 9. CDR3 sequence reads: CASSILPGTSGYTDTQYF. DNA of the CDR3: TGTGCCAGTAGTATATTACCGGGGACTAGCGGATACACAGATACGCAGTATTTT.

The chain combines TRBV13 with TRBJ1-3; D call uncertain. This CDR3 contains 15 residues. Germline-derived CDR1 and CDR2 are PRHDT and FYEKMQ (reference sequence). V lost 1 base to trimming and J lost 0 bases, with 7 bases between them. The CDR3 sequence: CASSLDTISGNTIYF. CDR3 bases: TGTGCCAGCAGCTTAGACACGATCTCTGGAAACACCATATATTTT.

CDR3 nucleotide sequence: TGCGCCAGCAGCCAAGCCGGACCGACTATTTCACCCCTCCACTTT. This codes for CASSQAGPTISPLHF. The genes are TRBV4-3 and TRBJ1-6, with D hard to call. CDR3 size: 15 residues. V gave up 1 base and J gave up 9 bases, with 13 bases separating them. CDR1 is LGHNA, CDR2 YSLEER, per germline.

The chain links TRBV5-4 to TRBJ1-5, with D perhaps matching TRBD1 (5 bases). Germline CDR1 and CDR2: SGHNT and YYREEE (reference sequence). V lost 3 bases to trimming and J lost 9 bases, with 16 bases between them. The CDR3 is 14 residues long. CDR3 in amino acids: CASSSLGSQGPQHF. The CDR3 nucleotides read TGTGCCAGCAGCTCCTTGGGCAGCCAGGGGCCCCAGCATTTT.

The gene calls are TRBV28 and TRBJ2-6, with D possibly called TRBD1 or TRBD2 (6 bases each). The CDR3 has 15 amino acids. Between the trimmed V and J ends, which lost 5 bases and 2 bases, there was a span of 10 bases. Looked up from germline, CDR1 is MDHEN and CDR2 is SYDVKM. Here the CDR3 reads CASSHGGAGANVLTF. The CDR3 DNA reads TGTGCCAGCAGTCACGGGGGCGCTGGGGCCAACGTCCTGACTTTC.

The V and J genes are TRBV19 and TRBJ2-2, with a weak D call TRBD2 (5 bases). This CDR3 spans 15 amino acids. V shed 7 bases and J shed 6 bases, with 18 bases lying between them. Germline CDR1 and CDR2: LNHDA and SQIVND (reference sequence). The CDR3 sequence: CASTPPEGIAGELFF. The CDR3 nucleotides are TGTGCCAGTACCCCGCCAGAGGGTATCGCCGGGGAGCTGTTTTTT.

This clone was detected only once. The chain recombines TRBV30 with TRBJ2-7; 8 nucleotides match TRBD2. Germline loops: CDR1 GTSNPN, CDR2 SVGIG (reference sequence). The CDR3 covers 14 residues. J lost 0 bases, V lost 4 bases, and 5 bases had no gene match. In DNA form, the CDR3 reads TGTGCCTGGACCCGGGGGGGTGCCTCCTACGAGCAGTACTTC. Translating it yields CAWTRGGASYEQYF.

This rearrangement joins TRBV21-1 to TRBJ1-5. TRBV21-1 is classified as a pseudogene. This CDR3 comprises 14 residues. The CDR3 loop is CASSKVGFGRSQHF. The CDR3 DNA reads TGTGCCAGCAGCAAAGTGGGGTTCGGGAGGAGCCAGCATTTT.

This chain's CDR3 is CASSFSGSTDTQYF. The CDR3 DNA is TGTGCCAGCAGCTTCAGCGGGAGCACAGATACGCAGTATTTT. The chain recombines TRBV7-2 with TRBJ2-3; weak D call: TRBD2 (6 bases). Trimming pared 3 bases from V and 0 bases from J, leaving 7 bases between. CDR1 SGHTA and CDR2 FQGNSA come from the germline V gene. The CDR3 extends over 14 amino acids.

V is TRBV5-1 and J is TRBJ2-5; 15 bases are a match to TRBD2. The germline CDR1 and CDR2 sequences are SGHRS and YFSETQ. The CDR3 loop spans 17 amino acids. J was trimmed by 7 bases and V by 4 bases; bases with no gene match: 11. CDR3 bases: TGCGCCAGCAGCCCTCCCCGGACTAGCGGGGGGGTCGGGACCCAGTACTTC. Amino acid sequence: CASSPPRTSGGVGTQYF. Variable domain in full (rest from reference TRBV5-1 and TRBJ2-5): KAGVTQTPRYLIKTRGQQVTLSCSPISGHRSVSWYQQTPGQGLQFLFEYFSETQRNKGNFPGRFSGRQFSNSRSEMNVSTLELGDSALYLCASSPPRTSGGVGTQYFGPGTRLLVL.

In this sample, this clone turned up once. The chain joins TRBV19 to TRBJ1-1, with D perhaps matching TRBD1 (6 bases). CDR1 LNHDA and CDR2 SQIVND come from the germline V gene (reference sequence). CDR3 length: 14 amino acids. Trimming removed 3 bases from V and 3 bases from J, with 11 bases in between. CDR3: CASSMDSLYTEAFF. For the CDR3, the DNA is TGTGCCAGTAGTATGGACAGCCTATACACTGAAGCTTTCTTT.

The gene calls are TRBV2 and TRBJ1-6; no clear D gene. Germline CDR1 is SNHLY and CDR2 is FYNNEI. Trimming left V 2 bases short and J 5 bases short, with 16 bases between. This CDR3 is built from 17 residues. CDR3 sequence (DNA): TGTGCCAGCAGTGAACGGGAGTGGGGAAGGGATAATTCACCCCTCCACTTT. Encoded protein: CASSEREWGRDNSPLHF.

The chain recombines TRBV18 with TRBJ2-5; 10 bases match TRBD1. The J segment lost 5 bases and the V segment lost 0 bases, leaving 3 bases of the junction unmatched. This CDR3 contains 15 residues. Germline V lookup: CDR1 KGHSH, CDR2 LQKENI. The DNA for the CDR3 is TGTGCCAGCTCACCACCGAGGGGACAGGGGGAGACCCAGTACTTC. This sequence encodes CASSPPRGQGETQYF.

The chain is built from TRBV10-2 and TRBJ2-1, with D possibly being TRBD2 (6 bases). Trimming left V 8 bases short and J 0 bases short, with 11 bases between. The CDR3 extends over 14 amino acids. CDR1 WSHSY and CDR2 SAAADI come from the germline V gene. The CDR3 here is CASLPGLSYNEQFF. CDR3 bases: TGCGCCAGCCTACCGGGACTCTCCTACAATGAGCAGTTCTTC.

The chain is built from TRBV28 and TRBJ1-5, with D unclear. Germline CDR1 is MDHEN and CDR2 is SYDVKM. V shed 2 bases and J shed 11 bases, with 10 bases lying between them. The CDR3 has 12 amino acids. As DNA, the CDR3 is TGTGCCAGCAGTTTAAGTACTTCGGCCCAGCATTTT. This gives the protein CASSLSTSAQHF. The full variable domain, with the rest looked up from reference TRBV28 and TRBJ1-5, is DVKVTQSSRYLVKRTGEKVFLECVQDMDHENMFWYRQDPGLGLRLIYFSYDVKMKEKGDIPEGYSVSREKKERFSLILESASTNQTSMYLCASSLSTSAQHFGDGTRLSIL.

The V call is TRBV9, the J call TRBJ2-1; 12 bases fit TRBD2. In germline, CDR1 is SGDLS, CDR2 YYNGEE. The CDR3 consists of 16 residues. The V segment lost 4 bases and the J segment 6 bases; nucleotides outside the gene matches: 8. CDR3 coding DNA: TGTGCCAGCAGCACATCTCTAGCGGGGGGGCTCAATGAGCAGTTCTTC. Its translation: CASSTSLAGGLNEQFF.

This chain uses TRBV6-6 with TRBJ1-4; D not certain. The V end was cut by 4 bases, the J end by 8 bases, with 11 bases between. The CDR3 length is 13 residues. Germline CDR1 and CDR2: MNHNY and SVGAGI (reference sequence). The CDR3 protein is CASSFGMLEKLFF. The CDR3, as DNA: TGTGCCAGCAGTTTTGGGATGTTAGAAAAACTGTTTTTT.

The chain uses TRBV7-9 and TRBJ2-3, with D possibly being TRBD1 or TRBD2 (6 bases each). Germline V gives CDR1 SEHNR, CDR2 FQNEAQ (reference sequence). The CDR3 totals 15 residues. With 5 bases removed from V and 0 bases from J, the gap between germline ends came to 12 bases. The CDR3 nucleotides read TGTGCCAGCAGCCCTACGGGGGCGAGCACAGATACGCAGTATTTT. It specifies CASSPTGASTDTQYF.

The chain uses TRBV4-2 and TRBJ2-2; TRBD2 matches at 9 bases. Trimming at V came to 1 base and at J to 5 bases, leaving 8 bases not matched to a gene. The CDR3 is made up of 17 amino acids. In germline, CDR1 is LGHNA, CDR2 YNFKEQ. The CDR3: CASSQGLAGAGTGELFF. The CDR3 DNA sequence: TGTGCCAGCAGCCAAGGATTAGCGGGGGCTGGGACCGGGGAGCTGTTTTTT.

The chain employs TRBV5-4 and TRBJ1-6; D is undetermined. The germline CDR1 and CDR2 sequences are SGHNT and YYREEE (reference sequence). CDR3 length: 14 residues. The V end lost 3 bases, the J end lost 7 bases, and 11 bases lay between the germline ends. The CDR3 region is CASSWGGKNSPLHF. The CDR3 nucleotides read TGTGCCAGCAGCTGGGGAGGGAAAAATTCACCCCTCCACTTT.

This chain joins TRBV7-9 and TRBJ2-1; possibly TRBD1 for D (5 bases). V was shortened by 1 base and J by 3 bases, with 13 bases between the two germline ends. Per germline, CDR1 SEHNR and CDR2 FQNEAQ (reference sequence). This CDR3 region has 16 residues. This CDR3 reads CASSLESGWGYNEQFF. CDR3 in DNA: TGTGCCAGCAGCTTAGAATCAGGGTGGGGCTACAATGAGCAGTTCTTC.

The rearrangement links TRBV5-1 to TRBJ2-2; a weak D match, TRBD1 (5 bases). The CDR3 contains 15 residues. Trimming stripped 0 bases from V and 4 bases from J, with 10 bases between. Germline values: CDR1 SGHRS, CDR2 YFSETQ. The CDR3 DNA follows: TGCGCCAGCAGCTTGGAGGGGTTGGGCACCGGGGAGCTGTTTTTT. Protein product: CASSLEGLGTGELFF.

V gene TRBV19 combines with J gene TRBJ1-1, with D unclear. Germline CDR1 is LNHDA and CDR2 is SQIVND (reference sequence). V lost 4 bases and J lost 3, with 9 bases in between. The length of the CDR3 is 13 residues. CDR3 nucleotides: TGTGCCAGTAGTAATACGCGGGACACTGAAGCTTTCTTT. Protein: CASSNTRDTEAFF.

This clone has just one count. V is TRBV11-2 and J is TRBJ1-1, with TRBD1 identical over 8 bases. From germline, CDR1 is SGHAT and CDR2 FQNNGV. V trimming: 5 bases; J trimming: 2 bases; junction bases outside the gene matches: 7. The CDR3 has 15 amino acids. For the CDR3, the DNA is TGTGCCAGCAGCCTCCGGGACAGGCCCAACACTGAAGCTTTCTTT. Protein sequence: CASSLRDRPNTEAFF.